The 8 T cell receptor beta chains reported below all come from one sample, sequenced in a study of blood T cell repertoires in COVID-19. Here immunoSEQ multiplex PCR was the method, and the copy in TCRdb shows in-frame clones only, minus some. The table has over 130,000 clones, roughly 90% seen once; the top ten hold roughly 4.5%. The sequenced material came from peripheral blood. The receptors come from a woman aged 55-75 years with active or convalescent COVID-19.

This sequence joins TRBV5-1 and TRBJ2-6; tentatively, D is TRBD1 (5 bases). Germline assignment: CDR1 SGHRS and CDR2 YFSETQ. V was trimmed by 3 bases and J by 0 bases, leaving 7 bases between them. The CDR3 is made up of 15 amino acids. CDR3 amino acids: CASSSDSSGANVLTF. In DNA form, the CDR3 reads TGCGCCAGCAGCTCCGACAGCTCTGGGGCCAACGTCCTGACTTTC.

This chain joins TRBV9 and TRBJ1-3; D remains unclear. Trimming stripped 0 bases from V and 6 bases from J, with 10 bases between. The length of the CDR3 is 14 residues. Germline-derived CDR1 and CDR2 are SGDLS and YYNGEE. The CDR3 protein is CASSVEAVENTIYF. The CDR3 DNA is TGTGCCAGCAGCGTAGAGGCGGTTGAAAACACCATATATTTT.

The chain employs TRBV10-3 and TRBJ2-2; 8 bases match TRBD1. In germline, CDR1 is ENHRY, CDR2 SYGVKD. The V segment lost 10 bases and the J segment 3 bases; nucleotides outside the gene matches: 4. The CDR3 is made up of 13 amino acids. The CDR3 DNA sequence: TGTGCCAACCTGGACAGGGACACCGGGGAGCTGTTTTTT. This translates into CANLDRDTGELFF.

The gene calls are TRBV28 and TRBJ2-5; tentative D call: TRBD2 (7 bases). The CDR3 consists of 14 residues. The V end was cut by 7 bases, the J end by 5 bases, with 17 bases between. The V gene's germline CDR1 is MDHEN and CDR2 SYDVKM. The CDR3 DNA sequence: TGTGCCAGCACCTCACCGGGGGGCGGGGAGACCCAGTACTTC. This gives the protein CASTSPGGGETQYF.

The chain combines TRBV7-2 with TRBJ2-5; a weak D match, TRBD2 (7 bases). There are 17 residues in the CDR3. The V end was cut by 4 bases, the J end by 5 bases, with 23 bases between. Germline CDR1 SGHTA, CDR2 FQGNSA. The CDR3 spells CASSSTLFGLGGETQYF. The CDR3 DNA sequence: TGTGCCAGCAGCTCCACCCTCTTCGGACTAGGGGGGGAGACCCAGTACTTC. Based on the CDR3 plus reference TRBV7-2 and TRBJ2-5, the full variable domain is GAGVSQSPSNKVTEKGKDVELRCDPISGHTALYWYRQSLGQGLEFLIYFQGNSAPDKSGLPSDRFSAERTGGSVSTLTIQRTQQEDSAVYLCASSSTLFGLGGETQYFGPGTRLLVL.

V usage is TRBV5-8 and J usage is TRBJ1-5, with 7 bases lining up with TRBD1. The V gene end was trimmed by 4 bases and the J gene end by 6 bases; junction bases not matched to a gene: 10. Germline CDR1 and CDR2: SGHTS and YDEGEE. The CDR3 runs 15 residues. The chain's CDR3 is CASSLQKGAGQPQHF. Written as DNA, the CDR3 is TGTGCCAGCAGCCTCCAGAAGGGGGCGGGTCAGCCCCAGCATTTT.

The rearrangement uses TRBV6-6 and TRBJ1-6, with a tentative D call TRBD1 (6 bases). Trimming cost V 7 bases and J 8 bases, with 15 bases left between them. CDR1 and CDR2 from the germline V gene are MNHNY and SVGAGI (reference sequence). This CDR3 comprises 14 residues. Here the CDR3 reads CASTLGQGYSPLHF. The CDR3 coding sequence is TGTGCCAGCACCCTTGGGCAGGGGTATTCACCCCTCCACTTT.

The gene calls are TRBV6-2 or TRBV6-3 and TRBJ1-2, with TRBD1 as a possible D gene (6 bases). Germline CDR1 and CDR2: MNHEY and SVGEGT. The CDR3 has 13 residues. V lost 5 bases, J lost 5 bases, and 12 bases lay in between. The CDR3 is CASSQWTAYGYTF. The CDR3 coding sequence is TGTGCCAGCAGTCAATGGACAGCATATGGCTACACCTTC.